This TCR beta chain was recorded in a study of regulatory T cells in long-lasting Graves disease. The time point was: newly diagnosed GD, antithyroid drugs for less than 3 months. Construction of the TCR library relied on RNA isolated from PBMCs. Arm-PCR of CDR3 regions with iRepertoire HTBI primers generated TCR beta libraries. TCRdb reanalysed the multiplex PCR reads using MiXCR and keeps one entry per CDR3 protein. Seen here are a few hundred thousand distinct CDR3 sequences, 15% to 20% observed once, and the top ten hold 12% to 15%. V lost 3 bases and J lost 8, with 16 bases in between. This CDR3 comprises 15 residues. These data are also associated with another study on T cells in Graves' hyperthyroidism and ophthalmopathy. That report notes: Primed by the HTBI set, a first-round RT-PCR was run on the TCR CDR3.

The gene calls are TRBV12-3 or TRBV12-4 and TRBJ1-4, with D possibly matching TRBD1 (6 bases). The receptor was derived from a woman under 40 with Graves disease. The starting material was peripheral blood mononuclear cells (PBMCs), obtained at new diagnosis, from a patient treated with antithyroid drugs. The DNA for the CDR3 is TGTGCCAGCAGTTTTCAAGGGGGGAAGGGCGAAAAACTGTTTTTT. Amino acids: CASSFQGGKGEKLFF.